The clone carrying this TCR beta chain was seen just once. The entry originates in a study of blood T cell repertoires in COVID-19. Per the authors' pipeline: Scientists estimated how many nucleated cells there were by amplifying reference gene primers. Assay: immunoSEQ multiplex PCR; the TCRdb copy retains only in-frame clones and omits some. That table furnishes V, J and clone size, whereas the DNA furnished D and trimming. The table records 500,000 or so clones, 75% to 90% of them present only once. Participant ages covered roughly 18 to 89 years across 20 to 30 US areas. Which cohort a participant joined came from the clinical history participants gave. This CDR3 spans 13 amino acids. The V gene's germline CDR1 is SNHLY and CDR2 FYNNEI. Trimming left V 5 bases short and J 4 bases short, with 11 bases between.

The chain recombines TRBV2 with TRBJ2-5; perhaps TRBD2 as D (5 bases). This sequence originates from a woman under 30 who had recovered from COVID-19. The sequencing input was PBMCs or T cells enriched from blood (not recorded which). CDR3 DNA sequence: TGTGCCAGCAGTATGATGGCGGGAGAGACCCAGTACTTC. This gives the protein CASSMMAGETQYF. Variable domain in full (rest from reference TRBV2 and TRBJ2-5): EPEVTQTPSHQVTQMGQEVILRCVPISNHLYFYWYRQILGQKVEFLVSFYNNEISEKSEIFDDQFSVERPDGSNFTLKIRSTKLEDSAMYFCASSMMAGETQYFGPGTRLLVL.